A single sample gave rise to the 8 T cell receptor beta chains below, sequenced in a study of shared clonotypes between healthy human individuals. The naive CD8 fraction comprised CD45RO-negative cells positively selected for CCR7 and excluded terminally differentiated effector memory CD45RA+ cells. The table came from immunoSEQ multiplex PCR; TCRdb's copy has only in-frame clones and leaves some out. The data show about 1,900,000 clones, about 95% seen once. The specimen sequenced was naive CD8+ T cells sorted from blood. The source of these receptors is a man in his late teens or twenties in good health.

This CDR3 is CAWELGQDEQFF. The DNA of the CDR3 is TGTGCCTGGGAACTTGGACAGGATGAGCAGTTCTTC. The V call is TRBV30, the J call TRBJ2-1, with 7 bases fitting TRBD1. This CDR3 region has 12 residues. Losses at the gene ends were 5 bases for V and 8 bases for J; bases not matched to a gene: 6. The germline CDR1 and CDR2 sequences are GTSNPN and SVGIG (reference sequence).

The V and J genes are TRBV27 and TRBJ1-2, with TRBD1 identical over 8 bases. Germline CDR1 MNHEY, CDR2 SMNVEV (reference sequence). There are 15 residues in the CDR3. After removal of 5 bases from V and 4 bases from J, the junction contained 9 bases not matched to a gene. CDR3 region: CASSPWTGTGYGYTF. CDR3 DNA sequence: TGTGCCAGCAGTCCCTGGACAGGGACGGGCTATGGCTACACCTTC.

J is TRBJ2-7 and V is TRBV4-3, with D possibly called TRBD1 or TRBD2 (5 bases each). CDR1 LGHNA and CDR2 YSLEER come from the germline V gene. The ends were cut back, 4 bases at V and 2 bases at J, with 18 bases in the middle. The CDR3 sequence is 16 residues long. The CDR3 region has the DNA TGCGCCAGCAGCCTAGGCCCCGGGGCGGAGGCCTACGAGCAGTACTTC. Translating it yields CASSLGPGAEAYEQYF.

This sequence joins TRBV4-3 and TRBJ2-3, with 9 bases fitting TRBD2. V lost 3 bases, J lost 6 bases, and 7 bases stayed unmatched. Germline loops: CDR1 LGHNA, CDR2 YSLEER. The CDR3 loop spans 15 amino acids. CDR3 protein: CASSQAGGRLDTQYF. In DNA, the CDR3 is TGCGCCAGCAGCCAGGCGGGAGGGAGGCTCGATACGCAGTATTTT.

This clone was recorded once. This chain links TRBV28 with TRBJ2-7; D could derive from TRBD1 or TRBD2 (5 bases each). CDR1 is MDHEN and CDR2 is SYDVKM in the germline V gene. Trimming took 10 bases from V and 0 from J, leaving 13 bases between them. This CDR3 has 13 amino acids. This CDR3 is CATGGGPSYEQYF. CDR3 bases: TGTGCCACCGGTGGGGGACCCTCCTACGAGCAGTACTTC.

This chain connects TRBV2 to TRBJ2-2; 7 bases match TRBD1. CDR1 and CDR2 from the germline V gene are SNHLY and FYNNEI. CDR3 length: 15 residues. The ends lost 6 bases at V and 3 bases at J; junction bases unmatched: 7. For the CDR3, the DNA is TGTGCCAGCAGCCGAGGACAGGCCGACACCGGGGAGCTGTTTTTT. It yields the protein CASSRGQADTGELFF.

J is TRBJ2-3 and V is TRBV28; TRBD2 matches 13 bases. The germline gives CDR1 MDHEN, CDR2 SYDVKM. The CDR3 runs 16 residues. Losses at the gene ends were 5 bases for V and 5 bases for J; bases not matched to a gene: 7. The CDR3 DNA is TGTGCCAGCAGTGGCGGGACTAGCGGGGTGGGAGATACGCAGTATTTT. Protein: CASSGGTSGVGDTQYF.

The rearrangement joins TRBV2 to TRBJ2-7, with 7 bases matching TRBD1. CDR3 length: 13 residues. J lost 2 bases, V lost 8 bases, and 6 bases had no gene match. The germline V gene has CDR1 SNHLY and CDR2 FYNNEI. The CDR3 region has the DNA TGTGCCAGCGGGGACAGACAGACCTACGAGCAGTACTTC. Encoded protein: CASGDRQTYEQYF.